These 9 T cell receptor beta chains were all obtained from the same sample, sequenced in a study of T cells in Graves' hyperthyroidism and ophthalmopathy (dated by TCRdb to about 2019). Receptors were amplified or captured by multiplex PCR. The reads were generated on an Illumina HiSeq 2000. Amplification of TCR beta CDR3 regions was carried out from RNA transcripts. A first-round RT-PCR of the TCR CDR3 used the HTBI primer set with the Qiagen OneStep RT-PCR kit. TCRdb applied fastp at Q25 and MiXCR to the public reads, then kept only in-frame beta chains. Rows with one shared CDR3 protein collapse into an entry with the most common genes and DNA. The sample records under 450,000 distinct CDR3 sequences, roughly 12% of which are singletons. Around 20% of the sample comes from the top ten. The sequencing input was blood. The source is a man aged 25 to 45 with Graves' hyperthyroidism that later progressed to Graves' ophthalmopathy.

In its sample, this clonotype was seen many times. The chain combines TRBV7-8 with TRBJ2-7; D could derive from TRBD1 or TRBD2 (5 bases each). CDR3 length: 14 residues. Germline V gives CDR1 SGHVS, CDR2 FQNEAQ. The V gene lost 1 base and the J gene lost 7 bases, with 14 bases spanning the gap. CDR3 nucleotide sequence: TGTGCCAGCAGCTTAGTAGGGGCCTGGGGGGAGCAGTACTTC. It specifies CASSLVGAWGEQYF.

To note about this clonotype: Since a much larger clone is just one base distant, this may be a read error. This chain uses TRBV7-9 with TRBJ2-7; 9 bases agree with TRBD2. J gave up 2 bases and V 8 bases, and 10 bases lay outside the gene matches. This CDR3 region has 15 residues. Germline lookup yields CDR1 SEHNR and CDR2 FQNEAQ (reference sequence). The CDR3 region is CASGGGGGRTYEQYF. CDR3 nucleotide sequence: TGTGCCAGCGGCGGGGGGGGGGGCCGTACCTACGAGCAGTACTTC.

This clonotype was recorded at least ten times. The rearrangement joins TRBV5-8 to TRBJ2-5; D is unclear. The CDR3 covers 14 residues. The germline V and J ends were trimmed by 2 bases and 1 base, with 9 bases remaining between them. Germline CDR1 SGHTS, CDR2 YDEGEE. The CDR3 spells CASSLRSPQETQYF. The CDR3 coding sequence is TGTGCCAGCAGCTTAAGGTCACCCCAAGAGACCCAGTACTTC.

This clonotype was observed at least ten times. The CDR3 DNA follows: TGTGCCAGCAGTTCAGGACGGTCCCATAGTGTGCCCCTCCACTTT. Translating it yields CASSSGRSHSVPLHF. The chain combines TRBV28 with TRBJ1-6; D gene unclear. The V gene lost 4 bases and the J gene lost 13 bases, with 20 bases spanning the gap. The V gene's germline CDR1 is MDHEN and CDR2 SYDVKM. This CDR3 spans 15 amino acids.

This clonotype was seen more than once but under ten times. The chain carries TRBV16 and TRBJ2-3; TRBD1 aligns across 10 bases. CDR3 size: 15 residues. V dropped 1 base and J dropped 6; count of bases not matched to a gene: 4. The V gene's germline CDR1 is KGHSY and CDR2 FQNENV. The CDR3 coding sequence is TGTGCCAGCAGCCAATTAACGACAGGGGGCGATACGCAGTATTTT. This sequence encodes CASSQLTTGGDTQYF.

A few counts support this clonotype. The CDR3 sequence: CASSLGTSGGHTDTQYF. Written as DNA, the CDR3 is TGCGCCAGCAGCTTGGGGACCTCAGGCGGGCACACAGATACGCAGTATTTT. This chain connects TRBV5-1 to TRBJ2-3; perhaps TRBD2 as D (5 bases). This CDR3 spans 17 amino acids. V was cut by 0 bases and J by 2 bases, with 16 bases left in between. Germline CDR1 is SGHRS and CDR2 is YFSETQ.

The CDR3 reads CASSSRTSGRGYEQYF. CDR3 bases: TGTGCCAGCAGCTCCAGGACTAGCGGGAGAGGATACGAGCAGTACTTC. This rearrangement joins TRBV7-9 to TRBJ2-7; 13 bases are a match to TRBD2. The V gene's germline CDR1 is SEHNR and CDR2 FQNEAQ (reference sequence). The ends lost 4 bases at V and 4 bases at J; junction bases unmatched: 7. The CDR3 spans 16 residues.

This clonotype has only a few counts. J is TRBJ2-6 and V is TRBV29-1; tentative D call: TRBD1 (6 bases). Trimming cost V 6 bases and J 2 bases, with 11 bases left between them. The CDR3 runs to 14 residues. Per the germline V gene, CDR1 is SQVTM and CDR2 is ANQGSEA. Written as DNA, the CDR3 is TGCAGCGTAAGACAGGAGGCTGGGGCCAACGTCCTGACTTTC. This codes for CSVRQEAGANVLTF.

This clonotype was detected only a few times. This sequence joins TRBV20-1 and TRBJ1-2; D remains ambiguous. The length of the CDR3 is 13 residues. With 3 bases removed from V and 1 base from J, the gap between germline ends came to 9 bases. Germline V gives CDR1 DFQATT, CDR2 SNEGSKA (reference sequence). DNA for the CDR3: TGCAGTGCTAGGAAGGCAAATAACTATGGCTACACCTTC. This gives the protein CSARKANNYGYTF.